The 3 T cell receptor beta chains given below trace back to one sample, sequenced in a study of shared clonotypes between healthy human individuals. Repertoires were generated with immunoSEQ multiplex PCR, while TCRdb's copy carries only in-frame clones and drops some. The repertoire consists of millions of clones, with less than 95% occurring once and the leading ten covering roughly 1.1%. CD45RO negativity and positive selection for CCR7 defined naive CD8 cells, a population that excluded terminally differentiated effector memory CD45RA+ cells. The sequencing sample was made of naive CD8+ T cells sorted from blood. These receptors all come from a man between 18 and 35 years old in good health.

This clone was detected a few times. The V gene is TRBV6-5, the J gene TRBJ2-7; D is undetermined. Trimming cost V 6 bases and J 6 bases, with 12 bases left between them. The CDR3 covers 12 residues. Per the germline V gene, CDR1 is MNHEY and CDR2 is SVGAGI. This CDR3 reads CASRQSLGEQYF. As DNA, the CDR3 is TGTGCCAGCAGGCAGAGTCTGGGCGAGCAGTACTTC.

The V call is TRBV27, the J call TRBJ1-5, with D hard to call. V lost 6 bases and J 3 bases, leaving 6 bases between the germline ends. This CDR3 spans 12 amino acids. Germline assignment: CDR1 MNHEY and CDR2 SMNVEV (reference sequence). The CDR3: CASSEINQPQHF. In DNA form, the CDR3 reads TGTGCCAGCAGCGAGATCAATCAGCCCCAGCATTTT.

The gene calls are TRBV7-2 and TRBJ1-4; D is possibly TRBD1 (5 bases). The germline V gene has CDR1 SGHTA and CDR2 FQGNSA. V lost 5 bases and J 5 bases, leaving 18 bases between the germline ends. CDR3 length: 16 residues. The CDR3 nucleotides read TGTGCCAGCAGCATAGGGGAGAACCTCGAGAATGAAAAACTGTTTTTT. Translated: CASSIGENLENEKLFF.